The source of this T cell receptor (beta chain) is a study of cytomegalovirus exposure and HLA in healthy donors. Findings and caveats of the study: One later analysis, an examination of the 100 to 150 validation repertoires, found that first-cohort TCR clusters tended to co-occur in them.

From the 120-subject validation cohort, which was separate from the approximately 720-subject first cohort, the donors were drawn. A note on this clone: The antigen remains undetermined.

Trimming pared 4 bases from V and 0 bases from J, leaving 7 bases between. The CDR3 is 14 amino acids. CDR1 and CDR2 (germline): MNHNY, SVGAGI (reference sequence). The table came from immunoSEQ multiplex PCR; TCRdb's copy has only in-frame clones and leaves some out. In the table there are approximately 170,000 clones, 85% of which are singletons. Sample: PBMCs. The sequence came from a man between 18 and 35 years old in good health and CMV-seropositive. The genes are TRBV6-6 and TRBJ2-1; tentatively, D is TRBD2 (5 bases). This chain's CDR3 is CASSSGSSYNEQFF. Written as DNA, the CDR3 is TGTGCCAGCAGTTCGGGAAGCTCCTACAATGAGCAGTTCTTC.